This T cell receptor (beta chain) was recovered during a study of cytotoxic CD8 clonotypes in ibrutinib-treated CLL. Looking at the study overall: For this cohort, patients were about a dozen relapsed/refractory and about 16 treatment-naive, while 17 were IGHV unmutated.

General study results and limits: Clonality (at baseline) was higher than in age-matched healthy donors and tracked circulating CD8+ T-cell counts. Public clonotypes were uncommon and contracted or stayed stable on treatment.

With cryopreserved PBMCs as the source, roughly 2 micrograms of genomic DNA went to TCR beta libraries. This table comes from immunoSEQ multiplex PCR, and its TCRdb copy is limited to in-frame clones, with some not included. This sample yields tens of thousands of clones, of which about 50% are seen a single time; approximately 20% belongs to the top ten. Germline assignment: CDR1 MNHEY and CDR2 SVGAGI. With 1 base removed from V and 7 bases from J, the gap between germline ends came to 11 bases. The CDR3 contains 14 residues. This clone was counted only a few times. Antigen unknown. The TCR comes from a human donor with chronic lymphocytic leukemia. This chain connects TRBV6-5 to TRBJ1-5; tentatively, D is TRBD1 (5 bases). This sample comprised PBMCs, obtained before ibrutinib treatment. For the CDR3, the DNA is TGTGCCAGCAGTTACTGGCAGGGCAGCCAGCCCCAGCATTTT. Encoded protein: CASSYWQGSQPQHF.